This T cell receptor (beta chain) comes out of a study of control samples from healthy donors and cancer patients. Data came from immunoSEQ multiplex PCR; TCRdb stores just in-frame clones and leaves some out. The sample carries roughly 80,000 clones, roughly 86% recorded once. The CDR3 length is 13 residues. From germline, CDR1 is MNHNY and CDR2 SVGAGI (reference sequence). The ends were cut back, 6 bases at V and 0 bases at J, with 6 bases in the middle. The rearrangement joins TRBV6-6 to TRBJ1-5; D gene ambiguous. The clonotype was recovered from a man aged 50 to 59 in good health. Sequencing input: blood. Written as DNA, the CDR3 is TGTGCCAGCAGCATTAATAGCAATCAGCCCCAGCATTTT. Its translation: CASSINSNQPQHF.